The clone carrying this TCR beta chain occurred many times. The sample belongs to a study of T cells in Graves' hyperthyroidism and ophthalmopathy. Not enrolled were patients with uncontrolled infection, other autoimmune disease, pregnancy or lactation. The CDR3 regions of TCR beta were amplified from RNA transcripts. TCR CDR3 regions were first amplified by RT-PCR with HTBI primers. TCRdb reprocessed the multiplex PCR reads via MiXCR and lists one record per CDR3 protein. The profile shows a few hundred thousand distinct CDR3 sequences, about 15% of them singletons. Trimming removed 1 base from V and 9 bases from J, with 19 bases in between. Germline lookup yields CDR1 DFQATT and CDR2 SNEGSKA (reference sequence). The CDR3 sequence is 15 residues long.

The material sequenced was blood. This sequence joins TRBV20-1 and TRBJ2-1; maybe TRBD1 (5 bases). The TCR was taken from a woman under 40 with Graves' ophthalmopathy. CDR3 amino acids: CSARVLKVARGEQFF. The DNA of the CDR3 is TGCAGTGCTAGAGTCCTTAAGGTAGCAAGGGGTGAGCAGTTCTTC.